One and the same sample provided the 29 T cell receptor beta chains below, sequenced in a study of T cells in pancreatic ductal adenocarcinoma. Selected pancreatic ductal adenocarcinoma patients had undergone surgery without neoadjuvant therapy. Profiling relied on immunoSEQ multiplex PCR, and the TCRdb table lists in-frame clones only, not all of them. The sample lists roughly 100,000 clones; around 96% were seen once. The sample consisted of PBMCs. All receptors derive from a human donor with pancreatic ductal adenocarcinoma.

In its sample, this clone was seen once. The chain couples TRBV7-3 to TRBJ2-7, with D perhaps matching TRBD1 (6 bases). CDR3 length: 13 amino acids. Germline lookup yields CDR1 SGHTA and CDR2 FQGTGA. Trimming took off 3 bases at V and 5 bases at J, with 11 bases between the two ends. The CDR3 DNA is TGTGCCAGCAGCTTCGCAGAGGGGGACGAGCAGTACTTC. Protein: CASSFAEGDEQYF.

The CDR3: CASGLGSVNEKLFF. The CDR3 DNA is TGTGCCAGCGGGCTCGGCTCAGTGAATGAAAAACTGTTTTTT. The genes are TRBV2 and TRBJ1-4, with unresolved D. V lost 8 bases to trimming and J lost 5 bases, with 15 bases between them. This CDR3 comprises 14 residues. Looked up from germline, CDR1 is SNHLY and CDR2 is FYNNEI.

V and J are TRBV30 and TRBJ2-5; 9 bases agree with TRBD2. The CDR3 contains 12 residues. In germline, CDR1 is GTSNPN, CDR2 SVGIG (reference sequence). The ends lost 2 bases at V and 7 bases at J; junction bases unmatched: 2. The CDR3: CAWSTAGGTQYF. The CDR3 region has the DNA TGTGCCTGGAGTACAGCGGGGGGGACCCAGTACTTC.

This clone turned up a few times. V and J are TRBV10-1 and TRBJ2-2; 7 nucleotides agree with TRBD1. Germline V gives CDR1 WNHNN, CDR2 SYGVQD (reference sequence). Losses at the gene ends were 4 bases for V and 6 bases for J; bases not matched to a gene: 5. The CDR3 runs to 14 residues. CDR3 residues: CASSAGQLAGELFF. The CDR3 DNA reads TGCGCCAGCAGTGCGGGACAGTTGGCCGGGGAGCTGTTTTTT.

This chain's CDR3 is CASSPPLSGANVLTF. The CDR3 DNA reads as TGTGCCAGCTCACCCCCCCTCTCTGGGGCCAACGTCCTGACTTTC. The V and J genes are TRBV18 and TRBJ2-6, with unresolved D. Germline CDR1 and CDR2: KGHSH and LQKENI. Trimming took off 3 bases at V and 0 bases at J, with 6 bases between the two ends. This CDR3 has 15 amino acids.

The DNA for the CDR3 is TGTGCCAGCAGTCTCGGACAGGATACGCAGTATTTT. Translation gives CASSLGQDTQYF. This sequence joins TRBV27 and TRBJ2-3; a possible D gene is TRBD1 (6 bases). CDR1 and CDR2 from the germline V gene are MNHEY and SMNVEV (reference sequence). CDR3 length: 12 residues. V shed 5 bases and J shed 6 bases, with 9 bases lying between them.

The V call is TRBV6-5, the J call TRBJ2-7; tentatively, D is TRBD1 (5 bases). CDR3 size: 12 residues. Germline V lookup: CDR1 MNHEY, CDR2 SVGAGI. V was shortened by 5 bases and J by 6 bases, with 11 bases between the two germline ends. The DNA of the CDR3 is TGTGCCAGCAGTGCAGGGTTTGGCGAGCAGTACTTC. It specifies CASSAGFGEQYF.

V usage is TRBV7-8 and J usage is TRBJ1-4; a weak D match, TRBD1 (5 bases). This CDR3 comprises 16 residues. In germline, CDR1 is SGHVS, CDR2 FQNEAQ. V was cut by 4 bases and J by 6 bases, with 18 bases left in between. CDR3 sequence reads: CASSSILGGVHEKLFF. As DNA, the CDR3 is TGTGCCAGCAGCTCTATCCTCGGGGGGGTGCATGAAAAACTGTTTTTT.

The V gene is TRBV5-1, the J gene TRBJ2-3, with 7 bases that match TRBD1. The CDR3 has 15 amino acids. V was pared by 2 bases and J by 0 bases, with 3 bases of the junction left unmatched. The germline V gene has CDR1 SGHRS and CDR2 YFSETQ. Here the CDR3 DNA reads TGCGCCAGCAGCTTAGGGACAGCTAGCACAGATACGCAGTATTTT. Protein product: CASSLGTASTDTQYF.

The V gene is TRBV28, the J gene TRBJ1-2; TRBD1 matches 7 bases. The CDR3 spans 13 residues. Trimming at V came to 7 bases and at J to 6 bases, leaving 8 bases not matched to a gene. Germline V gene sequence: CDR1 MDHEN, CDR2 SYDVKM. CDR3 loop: CASTFQQGNGYTF. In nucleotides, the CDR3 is TGTGCCAGCACTTTCCAACAGGGGAATGGCTACACCTTC.

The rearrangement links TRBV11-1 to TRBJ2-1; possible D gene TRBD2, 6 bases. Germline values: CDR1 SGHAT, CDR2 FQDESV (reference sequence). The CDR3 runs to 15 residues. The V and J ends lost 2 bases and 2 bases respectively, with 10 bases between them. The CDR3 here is CASSLNSGTYNEQFF. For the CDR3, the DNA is TGTGCCAGCAGCTTAAATAGCGGAACCTACAATGAGCAGTTCTTC.

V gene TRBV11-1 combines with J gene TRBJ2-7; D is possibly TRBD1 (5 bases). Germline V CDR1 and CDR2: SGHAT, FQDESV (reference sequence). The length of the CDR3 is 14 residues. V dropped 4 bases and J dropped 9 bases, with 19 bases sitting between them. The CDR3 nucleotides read TGTGCCAGCAGCTCCCCCTCTGGGGCAGCGCGGCAGTACTTC. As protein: CASSSPSGAARQYF.

This chain's CDR3 is CASSLWGDSTDTQYF. CDR3 nucleotide sequence: TGTGCCAGCAGCTTATGGGGAGACAGCACAGATACGCAGTATTTT. V and J are TRBV7-8 and TRBJ2-3, with D possibly being TRBD2 (5 bases). There are 15 residues in the CDR3. Germline V gene lookup returns CDR1 SGHVS and CDR2 FQNEAQ. Deletions cut 2 bases from V and 0 bases from J, with 9 bases between.

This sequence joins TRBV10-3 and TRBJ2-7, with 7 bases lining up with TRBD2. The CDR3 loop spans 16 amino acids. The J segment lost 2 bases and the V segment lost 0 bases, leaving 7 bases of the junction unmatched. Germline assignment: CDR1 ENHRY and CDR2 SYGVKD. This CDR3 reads CAISESRTSRAYEQYF. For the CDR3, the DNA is TGTGCCATCAGTGAGTCGAGGACTAGTCGGGCCTACGAGCAGTACTTC.

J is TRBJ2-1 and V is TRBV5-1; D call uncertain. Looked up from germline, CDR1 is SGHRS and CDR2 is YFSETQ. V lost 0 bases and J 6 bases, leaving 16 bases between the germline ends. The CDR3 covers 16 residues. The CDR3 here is CASSLGASYVSNEQFF. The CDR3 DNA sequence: TGCGCCAGCAGCTTGGGGGCATCTTACGTTAGCAATGAGCAGTTCTTC.

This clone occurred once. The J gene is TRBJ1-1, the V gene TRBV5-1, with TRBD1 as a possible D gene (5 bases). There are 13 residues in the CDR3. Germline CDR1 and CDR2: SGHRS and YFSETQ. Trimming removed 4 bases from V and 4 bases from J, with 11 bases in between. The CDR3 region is CASSDQGSTEAFF. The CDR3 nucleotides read TGCGCCAGCAGCGATCAGGGTTCCACTGAAGCTTTCTTT.

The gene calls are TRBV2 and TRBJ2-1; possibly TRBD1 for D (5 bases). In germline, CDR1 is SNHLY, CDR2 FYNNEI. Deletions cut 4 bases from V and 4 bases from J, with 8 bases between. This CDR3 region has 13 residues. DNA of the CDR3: TGTGCCAGCAGTGCACAGGTTTACAATGAGCAGTTCTTC. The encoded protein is CASSAQVYNEQFF. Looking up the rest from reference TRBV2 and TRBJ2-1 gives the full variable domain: EPEVTQTPSHQVTQMGQEVILRCVPISNHLYFYWYRQILGQKVEFLVSFYNNEISEKSEIFDDQFSVERPDGSNFTLKIRSTKLEDSAMYFCASSAQVYNEQFFGPGTRLTVL.

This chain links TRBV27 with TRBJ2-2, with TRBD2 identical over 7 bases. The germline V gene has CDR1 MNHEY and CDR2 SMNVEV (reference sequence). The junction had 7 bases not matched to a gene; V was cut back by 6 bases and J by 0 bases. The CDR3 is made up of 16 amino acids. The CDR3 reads CASRSGTAANTGELFF. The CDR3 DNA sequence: TGTGCCAGCAGGAGCGGGACTGCCGCGAACACCGGGGAGCTGTTTTTT.

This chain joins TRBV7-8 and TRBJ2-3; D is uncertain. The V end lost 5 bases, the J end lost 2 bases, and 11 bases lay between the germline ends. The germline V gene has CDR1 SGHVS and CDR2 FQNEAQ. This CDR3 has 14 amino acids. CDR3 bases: TGTGCCAGCAGCCGAGACGGGTTCACAGATACGCAGTATTTT. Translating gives CASSRDGFTDTQYF.

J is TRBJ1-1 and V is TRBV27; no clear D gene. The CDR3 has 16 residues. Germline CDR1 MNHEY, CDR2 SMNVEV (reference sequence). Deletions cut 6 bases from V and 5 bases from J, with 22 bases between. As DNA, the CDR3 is TGTGCCAGCAGCCAAACCCCGGGCCCCCGCGGGACTGAAGCTTTCTTT. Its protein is CASSQTPGPRGTEAFF.

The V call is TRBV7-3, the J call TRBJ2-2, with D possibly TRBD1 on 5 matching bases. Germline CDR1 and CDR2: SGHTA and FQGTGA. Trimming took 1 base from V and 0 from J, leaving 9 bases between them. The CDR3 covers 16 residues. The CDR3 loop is CASSLMTATNTGELFF. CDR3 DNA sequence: TGTGCCAGCAGCTTAATGACAGCGACGAACACCGGGGAGCTGTTTTTT.

CDR3 residues: CASSPGGTGELFF. Here the CDR3 DNA reads TGTGCCAGCAGCCCGGGGGGCACCGGGGAGCTGTTTTTT. The chain carries TRBV7-3 and TRBJ2-2, with 7 positions matching TRBD2. Trimming took 5 bases from V and 4 from J; bases not matched to a gene: 1. Germline V CDR1 and CDR2: SGHTA, FQGTGA. The CDR3 loop spans 13 amino acids.

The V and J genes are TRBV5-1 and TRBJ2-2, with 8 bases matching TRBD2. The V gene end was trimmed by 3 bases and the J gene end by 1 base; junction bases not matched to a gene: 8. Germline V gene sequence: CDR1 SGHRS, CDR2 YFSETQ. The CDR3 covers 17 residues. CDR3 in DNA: TGCGCCAGCAGCTCTAATCCTAGCGGGTTGAACACCGGGGAGCTGTTTTTT. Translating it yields CASSSNPSGLNTGELFF.

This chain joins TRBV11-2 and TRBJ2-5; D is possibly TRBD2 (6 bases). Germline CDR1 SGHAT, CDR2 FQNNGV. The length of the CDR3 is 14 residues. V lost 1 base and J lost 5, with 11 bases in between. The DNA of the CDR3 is TGTGCCAGCAGCTTAGGGAGGGGCGGGGAGACCCAGTACTTC. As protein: CASSLGRGGETQYF.

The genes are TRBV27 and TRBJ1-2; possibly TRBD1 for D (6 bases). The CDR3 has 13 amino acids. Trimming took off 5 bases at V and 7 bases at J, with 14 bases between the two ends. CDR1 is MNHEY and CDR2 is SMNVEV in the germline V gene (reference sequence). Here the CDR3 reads CASSPHLTGGYTF. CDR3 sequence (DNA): TGTGCCAGCAGTCCCCACTTGACAGGTGGCTACACCTTC.

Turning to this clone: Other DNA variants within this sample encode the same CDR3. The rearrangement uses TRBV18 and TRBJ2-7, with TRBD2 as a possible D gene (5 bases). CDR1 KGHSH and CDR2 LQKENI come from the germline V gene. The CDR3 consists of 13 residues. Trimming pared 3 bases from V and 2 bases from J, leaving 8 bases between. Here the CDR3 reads CASSPPGAYEQYF. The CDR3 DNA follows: TGTGCCAGCTCACCGCCCGGGGCCTACGAGCAGTACTTC.

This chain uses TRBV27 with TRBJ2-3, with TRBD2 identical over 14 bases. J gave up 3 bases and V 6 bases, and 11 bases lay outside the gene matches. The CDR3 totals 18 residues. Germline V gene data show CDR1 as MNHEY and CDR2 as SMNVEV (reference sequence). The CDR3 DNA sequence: TGTGCCAGCAGCCCGGGACTAGCGGGAGTATTTGGGACAGATACGCAGTATTTT. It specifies CASSPGLAGVFGTDTQYF.

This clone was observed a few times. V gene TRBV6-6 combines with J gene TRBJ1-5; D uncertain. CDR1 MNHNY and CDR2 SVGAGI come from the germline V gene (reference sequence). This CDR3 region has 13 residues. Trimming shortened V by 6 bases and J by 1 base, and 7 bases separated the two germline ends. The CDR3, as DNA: TGTGCCAGCAGGGAGGACAGCAATCAGCCCCAGCATTTT. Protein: CASREDSNQPQHF.

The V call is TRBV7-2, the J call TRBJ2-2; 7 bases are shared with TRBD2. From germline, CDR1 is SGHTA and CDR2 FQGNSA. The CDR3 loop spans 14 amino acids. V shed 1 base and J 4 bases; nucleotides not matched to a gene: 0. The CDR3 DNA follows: TGTGCCAGCAGCTTAGGGGGGGGCACCGGGGAGCTGTTTTTT. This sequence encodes CASSLGGGTGELFF.